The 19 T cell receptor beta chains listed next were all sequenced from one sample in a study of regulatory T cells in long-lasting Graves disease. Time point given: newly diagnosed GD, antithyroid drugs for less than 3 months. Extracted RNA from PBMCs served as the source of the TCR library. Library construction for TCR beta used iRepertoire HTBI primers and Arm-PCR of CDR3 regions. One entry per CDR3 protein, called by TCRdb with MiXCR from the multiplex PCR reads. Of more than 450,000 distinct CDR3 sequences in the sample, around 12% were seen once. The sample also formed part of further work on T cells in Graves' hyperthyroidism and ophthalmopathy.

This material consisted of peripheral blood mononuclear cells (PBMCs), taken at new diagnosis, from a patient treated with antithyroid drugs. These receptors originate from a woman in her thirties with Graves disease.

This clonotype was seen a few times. Here the CDR3 DNA reads TGTGCCAGCAGCCTAAGGGAACTAGCGGGAGGGCCTAGGGACAATGAGCAGTTCTTC. Translation gives CASSLRELAGGPRDNEQFF. V is TRBV7-9 and J is TRBJ2-1; the match to TRBD2 covers 13 bases. This CDR3 has 19 residues. Trimming cost V 5 bases and J 5 bases; bases outside gene matches: 15. The germline CDR1 and CDR2 sequences are SEHNR and FQNEAQ (reference sequence).

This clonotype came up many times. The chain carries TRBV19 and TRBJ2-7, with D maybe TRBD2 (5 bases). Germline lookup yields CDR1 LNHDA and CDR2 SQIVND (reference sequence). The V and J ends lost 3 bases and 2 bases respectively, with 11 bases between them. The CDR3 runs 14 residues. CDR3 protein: CASSIGVGAYEQYF. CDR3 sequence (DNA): TGTGCCAGTAGTATCGGGGTCGGTGCCTACGAGCAGTACTTC.

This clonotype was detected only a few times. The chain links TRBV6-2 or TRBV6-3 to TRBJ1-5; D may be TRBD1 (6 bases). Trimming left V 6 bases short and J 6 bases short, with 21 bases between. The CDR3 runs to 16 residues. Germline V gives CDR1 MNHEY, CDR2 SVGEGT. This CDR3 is CASSPGHTLWGQPQHF. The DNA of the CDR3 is TGTGCCAGCAGCCCGGGACATACCCTTTGGGGTCAGCCCCAGCATTTT.

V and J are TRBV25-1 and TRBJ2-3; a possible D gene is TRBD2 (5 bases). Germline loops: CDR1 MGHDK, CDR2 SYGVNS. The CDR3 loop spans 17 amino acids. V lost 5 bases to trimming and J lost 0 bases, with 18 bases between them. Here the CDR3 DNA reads TGTGCCAGCAGTCTAGACCCCCCGGGCGGGAGCACAGATACGCAGTATTTT. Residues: CASSLDPPGGSTDTQYF.

CDR3 bases: TGTGCCAGTAGTATAGAAAGGGACTACTACGAGCAGTACTTC. Encoded protein: CASSIERDYYEQYF. V and J are TRBV19 and TRBJ2-7; 7 positions agree with TRBD2. V dropped 0 bases and J dropped 3; count of bases not matched to a gene: 2. The CDR3 contains 14 residues. Germline loops: CDR1 LNHDA, CDR2 SQIVND (reference sequence). Full variable domain (rest looked up from reference TRBV19 and TRBJ2-7): DGGITQSPKYLFRKEGQNVTLSCEQNLNHDAMYWYRQDPGQGLRLIYYSQIVNDFQKGDIAEGYSVSREKKESFPLTVTSAQKNPTAFYLCASSIERDYYEQYFGPGTRLTVT.

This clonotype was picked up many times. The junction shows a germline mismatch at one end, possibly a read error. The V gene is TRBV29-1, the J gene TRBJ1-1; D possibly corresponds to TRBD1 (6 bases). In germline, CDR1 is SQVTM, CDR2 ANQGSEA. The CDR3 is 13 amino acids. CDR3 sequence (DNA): TGCAGCGTAGAAGGACAGTATAACACTGAAGCTTTCTTT. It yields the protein CSVEGQYNTEAFF.

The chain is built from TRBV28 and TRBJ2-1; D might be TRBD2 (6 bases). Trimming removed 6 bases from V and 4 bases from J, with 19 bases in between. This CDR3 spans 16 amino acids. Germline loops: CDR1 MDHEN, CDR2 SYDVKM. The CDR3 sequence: CASRPPPTRWYNEQFF. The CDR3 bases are TGTGCCAGCAGACCGCCCCCGACTAGGTGGTACAATGAGCAGTTCTTC.

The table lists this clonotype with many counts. The CDR3 loop is CASSVIPGAVETQYF. CDR3 nucleotide sequence: TGTGCCAGCAGCGTCATCCCGGGAGCGGTGGAGACCCAGTACTTC. The chain couples TRBV9 to TRBJ2-5; a possible D gene is TRBD2 (6 bases). V lost 2 bases to trimming and J lost 5 bases, with 16 bases between them. The CDR3 has 15 residues. CDR1 is SGDLS, CDR2 YYNGEE, per germline.

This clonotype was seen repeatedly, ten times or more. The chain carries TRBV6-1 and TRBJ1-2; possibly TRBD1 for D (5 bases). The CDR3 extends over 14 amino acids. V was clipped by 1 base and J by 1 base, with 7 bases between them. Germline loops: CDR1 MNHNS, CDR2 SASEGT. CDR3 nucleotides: TGTGCCAGCAGTGAAGGAGACAGTAACTATGGCTACACCTTC. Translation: CASSEGDSNYGYTF.

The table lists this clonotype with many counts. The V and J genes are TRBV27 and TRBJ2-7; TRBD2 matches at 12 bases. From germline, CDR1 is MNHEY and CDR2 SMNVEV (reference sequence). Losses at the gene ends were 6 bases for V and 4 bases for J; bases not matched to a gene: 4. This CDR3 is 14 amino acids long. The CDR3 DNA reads TGTGCCAGCAGCTGGACTAGCGGGATTTACGAGCAGTACTTC. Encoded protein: CASSWTSGIYEQYF.

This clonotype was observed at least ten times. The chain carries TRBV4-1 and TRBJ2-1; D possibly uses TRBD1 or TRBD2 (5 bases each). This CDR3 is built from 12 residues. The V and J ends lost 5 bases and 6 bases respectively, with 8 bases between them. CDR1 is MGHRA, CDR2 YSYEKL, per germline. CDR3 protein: CASSGTTNEQFF. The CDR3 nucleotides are TGCGCCAGCAGCGGGACCACCAATGAGCAGTTCTTC.

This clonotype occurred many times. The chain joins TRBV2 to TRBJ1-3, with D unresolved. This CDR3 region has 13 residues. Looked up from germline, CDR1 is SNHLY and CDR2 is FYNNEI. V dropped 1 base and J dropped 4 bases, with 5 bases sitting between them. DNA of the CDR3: TGTGCCAGCAGTGAAGTACAGGGAAACACCATATATTTT. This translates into CASSEVQGNTIYF.

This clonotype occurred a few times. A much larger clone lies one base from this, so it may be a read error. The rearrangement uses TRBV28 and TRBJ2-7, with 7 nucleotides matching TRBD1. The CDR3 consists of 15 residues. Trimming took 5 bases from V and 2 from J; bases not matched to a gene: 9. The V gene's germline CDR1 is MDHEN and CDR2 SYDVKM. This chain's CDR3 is CASSPETGRTYEQYF. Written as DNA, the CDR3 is TGTGCCAGCAGTCCCGAGACAGGGAGAACCTACGAGCAGTACTTC.

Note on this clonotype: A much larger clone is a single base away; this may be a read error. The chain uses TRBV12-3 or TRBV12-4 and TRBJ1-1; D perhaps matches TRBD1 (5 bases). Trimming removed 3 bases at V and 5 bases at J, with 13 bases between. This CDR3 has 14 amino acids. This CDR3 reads CASSFLGPGTEAFF. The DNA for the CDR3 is TGTGCCAGCAGTTTCTTGGGACCCGGGACTGAAGCTTTCTTT.

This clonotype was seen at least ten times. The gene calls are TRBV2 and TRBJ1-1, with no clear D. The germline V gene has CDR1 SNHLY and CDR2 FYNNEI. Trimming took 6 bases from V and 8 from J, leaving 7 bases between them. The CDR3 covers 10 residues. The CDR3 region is CASRSGEAFF. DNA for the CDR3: TGTGCCAGCAGATCAGGCGAAGCTTTCTTT. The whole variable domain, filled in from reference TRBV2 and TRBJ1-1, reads EPEVTQTPSHQVTQMGQEVILRCVPISNHLYFYWYRQILGQKVEFLVSFYNNEISEKSEIFDDQFSVERPDGSNFTLKIRSTKLEDSAMYFCASRSGEAFFGQGTRLTVV.

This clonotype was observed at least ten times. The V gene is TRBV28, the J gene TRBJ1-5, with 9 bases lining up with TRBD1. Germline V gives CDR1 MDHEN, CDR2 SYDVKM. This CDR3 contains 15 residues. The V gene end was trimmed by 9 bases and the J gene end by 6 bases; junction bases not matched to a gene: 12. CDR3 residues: CASYTTGGRGQPQHF. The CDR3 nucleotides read TGTGCCAGTTATACAACAGGGGGCCGTGGTCAGCCCCAGCATTTT.

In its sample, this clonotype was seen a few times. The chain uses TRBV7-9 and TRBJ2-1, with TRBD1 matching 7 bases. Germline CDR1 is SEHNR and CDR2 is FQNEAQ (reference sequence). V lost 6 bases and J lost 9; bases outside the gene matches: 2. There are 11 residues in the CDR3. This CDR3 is CASRYRGEQFF. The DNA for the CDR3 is TGTGCCAGCAGGTACAGGGGTGAGCAGTTCTTC.

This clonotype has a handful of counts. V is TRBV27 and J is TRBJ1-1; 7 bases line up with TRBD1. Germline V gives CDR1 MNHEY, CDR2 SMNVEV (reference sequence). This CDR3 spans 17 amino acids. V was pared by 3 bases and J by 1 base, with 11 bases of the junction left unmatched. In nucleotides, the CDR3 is TGTGCCAGCAGTTTCGCCACGGGGACAGTCAAGAACACTGAAGCTTTCTTT. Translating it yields CASSFATGTVKNTEAFF.

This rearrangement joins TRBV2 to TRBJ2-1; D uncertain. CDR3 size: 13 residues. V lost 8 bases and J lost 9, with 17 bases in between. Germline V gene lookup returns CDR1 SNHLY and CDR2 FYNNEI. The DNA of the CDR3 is TGTGCCAGCCGTTCTGATGGGGATGTTGAGCAGTTCTTC. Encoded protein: CASRSDGDVEQFF.